The source of this T cell receptor beta chain is a study of cytomegalovirus exposure and HLA in healthy donors. Study context: Around 78 million unique TCR sequences came from HLA-typed donors in an early release. Broader study findings: Later work associated roughly 15,000 TCR beta sequences with HLA alleles at 0.05 false discovery rate. Specificity of a few CMV-associated chains for CMV antigens was verified in vitro.

The length of the CDR3 is 13 residues. Trimming cost V 0 bases and J 8 bases, with 10 bases left between them. CDR1 is KGHSH and CDR2 is LQKENI in the germline V gene. In its sample, this clone was seen a few times. Its specificity is unknown. 13 Jbeta primers and 60 Vbeta primers were used for the PCR. Profiling relied on immunoSEQ multiplex PCR, and the TCRdb table lists in-frame clones only, not all of them. The table records about 200,000 clones, 82% of them present only once. The sample comprised PBMCs. The chain combines TRBV18 with TRBJ1-1, with D maybe TRBD1 (6 bases). The sequence was obtained from a woman aged 45-65 years in good health and CMV-seropositive. CDR3 region: CASSPPGTQEAFF. The CDR3, as DNA: TGTGCCAGCTCACCACCCGGGACACAGGAAGCTTTCTTT.